The 20 T cell receptor beta chains below were found in one sample sequenced in a study of OX40 agonist ivuxolimab in advanced cancers. The table came from immunoSEQ multiplex PCR; TCRdb's copy has only in-frame clones and leaves some out. The sample lists fewer than 90,000 clones, over 75% seen once, with 2.3% in the top ten. This sample comprised CD4+ or CD8+ T cells sorted from blood, obtained in a trial of the OX40 agonist ivuxolimab. Receptor source: an adult with an advanced solid tumor such as melanoma, head and neck, liver or kidney cancer.

This rearrangement joins TRBV11-2 to TRBJ2-7; tentatively, D is TRBD1 (6 bases). The germline V and J ends were trimmed by 5 bases and 11 bases, with 19 bases remaining between them. This CDR3 is built from 13 residues. Germline V gene sequence: CDR1 SGHAT, CDR2 FQNNGV. CDR3 DNA: TGTGCCAGCAGCAGGCCCGGGACACCCGAAGAGTACTTC. Its translation is CASSRPGTPEEYF.

V and J are TRBV9 and TRBJ2-2; the D gene is possibly TRBD2 (5 bases). Germline V gives CDR1 SGDLS, CDR2 YYNGEE. The V end was cut by 0 bases, the J end by 3 bases, with 9 bases between. The CDR3 contains 15 residues. The CDR3 loop reads CASSVESGYTGELFF. The CDR3, as DNA: TGTGCCAGCAGCGTAGAAAGCGGTTACACCGGGGAGCTGTTTTTT. The full variable domain, rest sourced from reference TRBV9 and TRBJ2-2, is DSGVTQTPKHLITATGQRVTLRCSPRSGDLSVYWYQQSLDQGLQFLIQYYNGEERAKGNILERFSAQQFPDLHSELNLSSLELGDSALYFCASSVESGYTGELFFGEGSRLTVL.

In its sample, this clone was seen once. V gene TRBV9 combines with J gene TRBJ2-7; 8 bases are shared with TRBD2. The junction had 6 bases not matched to a gene; V was cut back by 3 bases and J by 4 bases. The V gene's germline CDR1 is SGDLS and CDR2 YYNGEE. This CDR3 contains 14 residues. CDR3 DNA sequence: TGTGCCAGCAGCGCCAGCGGGGGTAATTACGAGCAGTACTTC. Translated: CASSASGGNYEQYF.

This clone was counted only a few times. The V and J genes are TRBV2 and TRBJ2-1, with D tentatively TRBD1 or TRBD2 (5 bases each). V lost 1 base and J 12 bases, leaving 19 bases between the germline ends. Looked up from germline, CDR1 is SNHLY and CDR2 is FYNNEI. CDR3 size: 15 residues. This CDR3 is CASSEEGLAASSQFF. The DNA for the CDR3 is TGTGCCAGCAGTGAAGAGGGGCTAGCCGCTAGTTCGCAGTTCTTC.

The chain joins TRBV11-2 to TRBJ1-1; D perhaps matches TRBD1 (6 bases). The CDR3 runs to 14 residues. Per germline, CDR1 SGHAT and CDR2 FQNNGV. Trimming pared 1 base from V and 4 bases from J, leaving 10 bases between. The CDR3 nucleotides are TGTGCCAGCAGCTTAGGTACAGGGACCACTGAAGCTTTCTTT. Translated: CASSLGTGTTEAFF.

The chain carries TRBV9 and TRBJ1-4; D gene unclear. Germline CDR1 SGDLS, CDR2 YYNGEE. With 0 bases removed from V and 8 bases from J, the gap between germline ends came to 20 bases. This CDR3 comprises 17 residues. The CDR3 loop reads CASSVGDYLGAREKLFF. The CDR3 DNA reads as TGTGCCAGCAGCGTAGGTGATTACCTCGGCGCTAGGGAAAAACTGTTTTTT.

The V and J genes are TRBV11-2 and TRBJ2-1, with TRBD1 identical over 8 bases. CDR3 length: 15 amino acids. Losses at the gene ends were 5 bases for V and 3 bases for J; bases not matched to a gene: 6. The germline gives CDR1 SGHAT, CDR2 FQNNGV. The CDR3 region is CASSPGQENYNEQFF. CDR3 DNA: TGTGCCAGCAGCCCGGGACAGGAGAACTACAATGAGCAGTTCTTC.

The J gene is TRBJ1-3, the V gene TRBV18, with a weak D call TRBD1 (5 bases). Trimming cost V 4 bases and J 0 bases, with 13 bases left between them. This CDR3 spans 16 amino acids. Germline CDR1 KGHSH, CDR2 LQKENI. CDR3 bases: TGTGCCAGCTCACGGGGTACAGGAGGCTCTGGAAACACCATATATTTT. Protein: CASSRGTGGSGNTIYF.

This clone has just one count. This chain uses TRBV29-1 with TRBJ2-1; D remains unclear. Germline V gene data show CDR1 as SQVTM and CDR2 as ANQGSEA. The CDR3 is made up of 13 amino acids. V shed 4 bases and J shed 5 bases, with 12 bases lying between them. The DNA of the CDR3 is TGCAGCGTTGTTTCCCCCTTGGACAATGAGCAGTTCTTC. Protein sequence: CSVVSPLDNEQFF.

This chain uses TRBV6-6 with TRBJ1-5, with D maybe TRBD1 (5 bases). The CDR3 contains 16 residues. The V gene lost 0 bases and the J gene lost 2 bases, with 11 bases spanning the gap. CDR1 is MNHNY, CDR2 SVGAGI, per germline (reference sequence). The CDR3 here is CASSYSIGQRNQPQHF. CDR3 nucleotides: TGTGCCAGCAGTTACTCTATAGGACAACGCAATCAGCCCCAGCATTTT.

This chain connects TRBV6-4 to TRBJ2-1; D might be TRBD1 (5 bases). V lost 2 bases and J 3 bases, leaving 11 bases between the germline ends. In germline, CDR1 is MRHNA, CDR2 SNTAGT. The length of the CDR3 is 15 residues. The CDR3 region has the DNA TGTGCCAGCAGTGACGAAGCTACAGGCTACAATGAGCAGTTCTTC. Its protein product is CASSDEATGYNEQFF.

The chain uses TRBV7-2 and TRBJ2-5, with 12 bases that match TRBD2. Germline V gene lookup returns CDR1 SGHTA and CDR2 FQGNSA. The CDR3 is made up of 14 amino acids. V trimming: 5 bases; J trimming: 4 bases; junction bases outside the gene matches: 2. CDR3 loop: CASSTGLAGETQYF. CDR3 sequence (DNA): TGTGCCAGCAGCACGGGACTAGCGGGAGAGACCCAGTACTTC.

The sample holds one count of this clone. CDR3 in amino acids: CASSSSGTYYEQYF. Written as DNA, the CDR3 is TGTGCCAGCAGCTCTAGCGGGACCTATTACGAGCAGTACTTC. The V call is TRBV7-8, the J call TRBJ2-7, with TRBD2 matching 9 bases. Germline trimming cut 4 bases from V and 4 bases from J; bases unmatched to any gene: 5. This CDR3 region has 14 residues. The V gene's germline CDR1 is SGHVS and CDR2 FQNEAQ. Full variable domain (missing parts from reference TRBV7-8 and TRBJ2-7): GAGVSQSPRYKVAKRGQDVALRCDPISGHVSLFWYQQALGQGPEFLTYFQNEAQLDKSGLPSDRFFAERPEGSVSTLKIQRTQQEDSAVYLCASSSSGTYYEQYFGPGTRLTVT.

The chain uses TRBV5-6 and TRBJ2-7; D call uncertain. V lost 5 bases to trimming and J lost 2 bases, with 17 bases between them. This CDR3 contains 15 residues. CDR1 is SGHDT and CDR2 is YYEEEE in the germline V gene. The chain's CDR3 is CASRLIRVLTYEQYF. CDR3 bases: TGTGCCAGCAGGTTAATCCGGGTCCTAACCTACGAGCAGTACTTC.

The chain carries TRBV5-1 and TRBJ1-3; D remains unclear. The ends were cut back, 3 bases at V and 2 bases at J, with 9 bases in the middle. CDR3 length equals 14 residues. The germline gives CDR1 SGHRS, CDR2 YFSETQ. CDR3 sequence: CASSYGEAGNTIYF. For the CDR3, the DNA is TGCGCCAGCAGCTACGGGGAGGCTGGAAACACCATATATTTT.

The chain is built from TRBV6-1 and TRBJ2-3, with D uncertain. Germline lookup yields CDR1 MNHNS and CDR2 SASEGT. This CDR3 has 13 amino acids. V lost 2 bases to trimming and J lost 5 bases, with 8 bases between them. The DNA for the CDR3 is TGTGCCAGCAGTGAAAACGGTGGAGATACGCAGTATTTT. It translates to CASSENGGDTQYF.

The chain carries TRBV19 and TRBJ1-4; tentatively, D is TRBD1 (5 bases). Trimming took off 5 bases at V and 4 bases at J, with 8 bases between the two ends. The CDR3 spans 13 residues. Germline loops: CDR1 LNHDA, CDR2 SQIVND (reference sequence). The CDR3 DNA sequence: TGTGCCAGTAGTTGGACAAATAATGAAAAACTGTTTTTT. Its translation: CASSWTNNEKLFF.

The rearrangement links TRBV11-2 to TRBJ2-1; D might be TRBD2 (6 bases). This CDR3 is built from 15 residues. With 6 bases removed from V and 0 bases from J, the gap between germline ends came to 12 bases. Germline CDR1 is SGHAT and CDR2 is FQNNGV. The CDR3 sequence is CASSPLRGSYNEQFF. The CDR3 DNA is TGTGCCAGCAGTCCCTTGCGGGGCTCCTACAATGAGCAGTTCTTC.

The chain recombines TRBV28 with TRBJ2-3; D uncertain. This CDR3 region has 14 residues. The germline V gene has CDR1 MDHEN and CDR2 SYDVKM. The V end was cut by 6 bases, the J end by 2 bases, with 12 bases between. DNA for the CDR3: TGTGCCAGCAGCTCCCCTGGCTACACAGATACGCAGTATTTT. It encodes CASSSPGYTDTQYF.

The genes are TRBV28 and TRBJ2-2, with TRBD1 matching over 8 bases. V was clipped by 5 bases and J by 6 bases; unmatched bases: 5. Germline lookup yields CDR1 MDHEN and CDR2 SYDVKM. CDR3 size: 14 residues. CDR3 sequence reads: CASSPGTGPGELFF. The CDR3 coding sequence is TGTGCCAGCAGTCCCGGGACAGGCCCCGGGGAGCTGTTTTTT.